This T cell receptor (beta chain) was profiled in a study of CD8 T cells in ankylosing spondylitis. The study, taken as a whole, reports: The study looked at matched synovial fluid samples from ankylosing spondylitis patients. Disease-linked clones were reported to be significantly enriched there. Ankylosing spondylitis blood appeared to carry a characteristic TCR beta motif of roughly eight highly homologous variants.

TCRdb called the 5' RACE reads again in MiXCR, with one record for every CDR3 protein. This table holds 25,000 to 30,000 distinct CDR3 sequences, 5% to 5.5% found once. Deletions cut 1 base from V and 6 bases from J, with 11 bases between. The CDR3 contains 13 residues. Germline V gene data show CDR1 as SGDLS and CDR2 as YYNGEE. This clonotype was picked up many times. Antigen unknown. Input material: blood, either unsorted or a sorted T cell fraction (not recorded which). The chain has TRBV9 and TRBJ2-7, with no clear D. The TCR comes from a female donor with ankylosing spondylitis or in good health (not recorded which). As DNA, the CDR3 is TGTGCCAGCAGCGTATTTCCTCAGACCGAGCAGTACTTC. This codes for CASSVFPQTEQYF.